One and the same sample provided the 24 T cell receptor beta chains below, sequenced in a study of blood T cell repertoires in COVID-19. Method: immunoSEQ multiplex PCR; TCRdb's copy keeps in-frame clones and lacks some. This sample carries 190,000 or so clones, 80% to 85% of them seen once, and the ten largest clones take approximately 7.9%. The sequenced material came from PBMCs or T cells enriched from blood (not recorded which). Every receptor here comes from a man between 35 and 55 years old who had recovered from COVID-19.

The chain links TRBV6-2 or TRBV6-3 to TRBJ1-1; no clear D gene. The germline CDR1 and CDR2 sequences are MNHEY and SVGEGT. CDR3 length equals 12 residues. V was pared by 6 bases and J by 8 bases, with 13 bases between. CDR3 bases: TGTGCCAGCAGCTCCGTCGGGGTCGAAGCTTTCTTT. Translated: CASSSVGVEAFF.

V usage is TRBV4-1 and J usage is TRBJ1-3; D unresolved. The CDR3 loop spans 17 amino acids. Trimming cost V 3 bases and J 5 bases, with 20 bases left between them. The germline V gene encodes CDR1 MGHRA and CDR2 YSYEKL. CDR3 residues: CASSQETAKGLRNTIYF. CDR3 coding DNA: TGCGCCAGCAGCCAGGAAACAGCTAAAGGCTTGAGAAACACCATATATTTT.

A single count supports this clone. V gene TRBV7-2 combines with J gene TRBJ2-7; TRBD1 might be the D (6 bases). V lost 2 bases and J 3 bases, leaving 11 bases between the germline ends. CDR1 and CDR2 (germline): SGHTA, FQGNSA. The CDR3 runs 14 residues. The CDR3 region is CASSLRGLSYEQYF. CDR3 DNA sequence: TGTGCCAGCAGCTTAAGGGGGTTGAGCTACGAGCAGTACTTC.

This rearrangement joins TRBV6-5 to TRBJ1-4; no firm D call. The germline V gene encodes CDR1 MNHEY and CDR2 SVGAGI. The CDR3 is 15 residues long. Trimming left V 4 bases short and J 0 bases short, with 9 bases between. The CDR3: CASSSTHTTNEKLFF. CDR3 coding DNA: TGTGCCAGCAGTTCCACTCATACAACTAATGAAAAACTGTTTTTT.

CDR3 sequence reads: CASAPHLNSNQPQHF. In nucleotides, the CDR3 is TGTGCCAGTGCCCCTCACTTGAATAGCAATCAGCCCCAGCATTTT. V is TRBV19 and J is TRBJ1-5; D unresolved. CDR3 length: 15 amino acids. V gave up 8 bases and J gave up 0 bases, with 14 bases separating them. Germline V gives CDR1 LNHDA, CDR2 SQIVND (reference sequence).

The rearrangement uses TRBV5-1 and TRBJ2-1, with D possibly being TRBD1 (6 bases). The germline CDR1 and CDR2 sequences are SGHRS and YFSETQ. Trimming cost V 4 bases and J 5 bases, with 22 bases left between them. The CDR3 runs 17 residues. CDR3 region: CASSIILTGLRNNEQFF. CDR3 coding DNA: TGCGCCAGCAGCATAATACTTACAGGGCTCCGGAACAATGAGCAGTTCTTC.

The rearrangement links TRBV5-4 to TRBJ2-2; a possible D gene is TRBD2 (6 bases). The germline CDR1 and CDR2 sequences are SGHNT and YYREEE (reference sequence). V shed 4 bases and J shed 5 bases, with 12 bases lying between them. This CDR3 is built from 14 residues. The CDR3 loop is CASSNRDSTGELFF. CDR3 nucleotides: TGTGCCAGCAGCAACCGGGACTCGACCGGGGAGCTGTTTTTT. The full variable domain, rest sourced from reference TRBV5-4 and TRBJ2-2, is ETGVTQSPTHLIKTRGQQVTLRCSSQSGHNTVSWYQQALGQGPQFIFQYYREEENGRGNFPPRFSGLQFPNYSSELNVNALELDDSALYLCASSNRDSTGELFFGEGSRLTVL.

The gene calls are TRBV6-2 or TRBV6-3 and TRBJ1-2; D possibly corresponds to TRBD1 (5 bases). The length of the CDR3 is 14 residues. V was shortened by 5 bases and J by 6 bases, with 16 bases between the two germline ends. Germline CDR1 is MNHEY and CDR2 is SVGEGT. CDR3 amino acids: CASSRTITRNGYTF. The DNA of the CDR3 is TGTGCCAGCAGTAGGACAATTACCCGGAATGGCTACACCTTC.

This rearrangement joins TRBV28 to TRBJ1-3; D possibly corresponds to TRBD1 (6 bases). CDR3 length: 15 residues. V was cut by 6 bases and J by 0 bases, with 12 bases left in between. Looked up from germline, CDR1 is MDHEN and CDR2 is SYDVKM. The CDR3 loop reads CASSTGSLSGNTIYF. Written as DNA, the CDR3 is TGTGCCAGCAGCACAGGGTCCCTCTCTGGAAACACCATATATTTT.

The chain uses TRBV7-9 and TRBJ1-3, with 9 positions matching TRBD1. V lost 7 bases to trimming and J lost 1 base; unmatched junction nucleotides: 14. Germline CDR1 is SEHNR and CDR2 is FQNEAQ (reference sequence). The CDR3 has 18 amino acids. The CDR3 is CASNLNEGDRVSGNTIYF. The CDR3 nucleotides are TGTGCCAGCAACCTCAACGAAGGGGACAGGGTGTCTGGAAACACCATATATTTT.

This sequence joins TRBV6-4 and TRBJ1-1, with 7 nucleotides matching TRBD1. CDR1 MRHNA and CDR2 SNTAGT come from the germline V gene. J lost 1 base, V lost 8 bases, and 4 bases had no gene match. CDR3 size: 13 residues. CDR3 nucleotide sequence: TGTGCCAGCGTTAGGGGGCGGAACACTGAAGCTTTCTTT. Encoded protein: CASVRGRNTEAFF.

This chain joins TRBV12-3 or TRBV12-4 and TRBJ1-2; D remains unclear. V lost 4 bases, J lost 8 bases, and 14 bases lay in between. The CDR3 runs 13 residues. CDR3 in amino acids: CASSSPGDYGYTF. In DNA, the CDR3 is TGTGCCAGCAGTTCCCCCGGGGATTACGGCTACACCTTC.

The chain has TRBV5-6 and TRBJ1-1, with no clear D. Trimming stripped 2 bases from V and 3 bases from J, with 11 bases between. Germline CDR1 reads SGHDT; CDR2 reads YYEEEE. The CDR3 length is 14 residues. CDR3 region: CASSFPGRDTEAFF. DNA for the CDR3: TGTGCCAGCAGCTTTCCCGGCCGGGACACTGAAGCTTTCTTT.

This sequence joins TRBV2 and TRBJ2-2, with D perhaps TRBD2 (7 bases). Deletions cut 8 bases from V and 5 bases from J, with 21 bases between. Germline CDR1 and CDR2: SNHLY and FYNNEI. This CDR3 region has 16 residues. CDR3 loop: CASQTVVGGRTGELFF. In DNA form, the CDR3 reads TGTGCCAGCCAAACGGTCGTCGGGGGGCGAACCGGGGAGCTGTTTTTT.

The chain combines TRBV7-9 with TRBJ1-2; TRBD1 might be the D (5 bases). Trimming shortened V by 3 bases and J by 5 bases, and 13 bases separated the two germline ends. Germline CDR1 SEHNR, CDR2 FQNEAQ (reference sequence). This CDR3 has 14 residues. DNA for the CDR3: TGTGCCAGCAGCTTTTCGACAGACGGATATGGCTACACCTTC. Translating gives CASSFSTDGYGYTF.

V gene TRBV30 combines with J gene TRBJ1-1, with D perhaps TRBD1 (6 bases). CDR3 length equals 12 residues. V dropped 8 bases and J dropped 3 bases, with 13 bases sitting between them. The germline V gene has CDR1 GTSNPN and CDR2 SVGIG (reference sequence). The CDR3 DNA sequence: TGTGCCGGGACCAGGGGTCACACTGAAGCTTTCTTT. Amino acid sequence: CAGTRGHTEAFF.

V and J are TRBV7-8 and TRBJ1-4; D call uncertain. Looked up from germline, CDR1 is SGHVS and CDR2 is FQNEAQ. The V end was cut by 2 bases, the J end by 7 bases, with 26 bases between. CDR3 length equals 19 residues. The CDR3 loop is CASSLYPGLSPGKGEKLFF. Here the CDR3 DNA reads TGTGCCAGCAGCTTATATCCCGGACTGTCGCCAGGAAAGGGTGAAAAACTGTTTTTT.

The chain uses TRBV12-3 or TRBV12-4 and TRBJ1-1, with D possibly TRBD1 on 5 matching bases. Trimming shortened V by 1 base and J by 7 bases, and 10 bases separated the two germline ends. The CDR3 totals 13 residues. Here the CDR3 DNA reads TGTGCCAGCAGTTTAGTGGGGGGTGGTGAAGCTTTCTTT. Translating it yields CASSLVGGGEAFF.

V is TRBV5-1 and J is TRBJ1-1, with D possibly TRBD1 on 5 matching bases. CDR3 length equals 16 residues. Looked up from germline, CDR1 is SGHRS and CDR2 is YFSETQ. V was pared by 2 bases and J by 4 bases, with 18 bases between. CDR3 region: CASSFRSPGGGTEAFF. CDR3 nucleotide sequence: TGCGCCAGCAGCTTTAGGTCCCCTGGCGGGGGCACTGAAGCTTTCTTT.

The V call is TRBV4-1, the J call TRBJ2-7; 8 bases fit TRBD2. Looked up from germline, CDR1 is MGHRA and CDR2 is YSYEKL. Losses at the gene ends were 2 bases for V and 5 bases for J; bases not matched to a gene: 8. The CDR3 extends over 15 amino acids. In DNA form, the CDR3 reads TGCGCCAGCAGCCAATTGGGGACTAGTATAGACGAGCAGTACTTC. Translation gives CASSQLGTSIDEQYF.

This clone occurred a few times. The chain links TRBV6-4 to TRBJ1-2; D uncertain. Trimming left V 4 bases short and J 2 bases short, with 8 bases between. The CDR3 sequence is 13 residues long. Per the germline V gene, CDR1 is MRHNA and CDR2 is SNTAGT. In DNA form, the CDR3 reads TGTGCCAGCAGTGCTGCAGGAAACTATGGCTACACCTTC. The encoded protein is CASSAAGNYGYTF.

This clone was counted between two and nine times. V and J are TRBV7-6 and TRBJ1-2; 9 bases map to TRBD1. Germline-derived CDR1 and CDR2 are SGHVS and FNYEAQ. The CDR3 sequence is 14 residues long. Trimming removed 5 bases from V and 3 bases from J; junction bases left unmatched: 4. CDR3 sequence (DNA): TGTGCCAGCAGCCCGGGACAGGGAGACTATGGCTACACCTTC. Encoded protein: CASSPGQGDYGYTF.

The chain is built from TRBV3-1 (or the pseudogene TRBV3-2) and TRBJ2-3; TRBD2 matches at 8 bases. J gave up 2 bases and V 5 bases, and 6 bases lay outside the gene matches. There are 15 residues in the CDR3. Germline assignment: CDR1 LGHDT and CDR2 YNNKEL (reference sequence). The CDR3 nucleotides read TGTGCCAGCAGCGCGAGCGGGGGTTACACAGATACGCAGTATTTT. Translating it yields CASSASGGYTDTQYF.

The chain couples TRBV7-2 to TRBJ2-5; D perhaps matches TRBD2 (6 bases). The germline gives CDR1 SGHTA, CDR2 FQGNSA. Trimming removed 5 bases at V and 4 bases at J, with 11 bases between. The length of the CDR3 is 13 residues. In DNA form, the CDR3 reads TGTGCCAGCAGCCTAGGGGAGGCAGAGACCCAGTACTTC. Translation gives CASSLGEAETQYF.